This T cell receptor (beta chain) is drawn from a study of graft-versus-host responses after intestinal transplantation. TCRdb's copy holds only in-frame clones and misses some; the assay was immunoSEQ multiplex PCR. The repertoire has approximately 70,000 clones, around 82% of them found once; the top ten carry 0.39%. Germline CDR1 and CDR2: SGHRS and YFSETQ. Trimming stripped 0 bases from V and 2 bases from J, with 8 bases between. The CDR3 is made up of 14 amino acids. For this clone: As yet, its antigen is unknown.

Sequenced here: unstimulated CD4+ T cells sorted from spleen or lymph node cells, sampled before transplant. The chain joins TRBV5-1 to TRBJ1-1, with a tentative D call TRBD1 (5 bases). This TCR was sampled from a human donor who was the organ donor for an intestinal transplant. CDR3 residues: CASSLGRANTEAFF. The CDR3, as DNA: TGCGCCAGCAGCTTGGGCAGGGCAAACACTGAAGCTTTCTTT.